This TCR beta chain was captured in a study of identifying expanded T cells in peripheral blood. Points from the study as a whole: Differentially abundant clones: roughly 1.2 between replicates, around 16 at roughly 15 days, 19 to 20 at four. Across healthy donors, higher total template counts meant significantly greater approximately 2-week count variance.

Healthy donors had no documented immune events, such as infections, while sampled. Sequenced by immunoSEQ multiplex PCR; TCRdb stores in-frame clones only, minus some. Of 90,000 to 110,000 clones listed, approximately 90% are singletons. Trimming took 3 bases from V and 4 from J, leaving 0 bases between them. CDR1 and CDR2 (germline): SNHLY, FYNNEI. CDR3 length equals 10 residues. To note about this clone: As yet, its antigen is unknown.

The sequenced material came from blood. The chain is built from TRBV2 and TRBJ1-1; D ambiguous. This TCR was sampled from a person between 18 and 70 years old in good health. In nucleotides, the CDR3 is TGTGCCAGCAGTGACACTGAAGCTTTCTTT. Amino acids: CASSDTEAFF.